This TCR beta chain was recorded in a study of blood T cell repertoires in COVID-19. Across the whole study: Samples representing acute and convalescent COVID-19 were sourced from the United States, Italy and Spain. The cDNA or gDNA used as material had been derived from T cells, B-cell-depleted T cells, or PBMCs.

As processed by the authors: Estimated nucleated cell counts came from reference gene primer amplification. The data were produced by immunoSEQ multiplex PCR, yet TCRdb's version contains in-frame clones alone and is incomplete. V, J and clone size were drawn from that table, and D and trimming were deduced from the DNA. The sample comprises approximately 120,000 clones, around 85% of which are singletons, and 4.3% rests with the top ten. The length of the CDR3 is 14 residues. Germline CDR1 LNHNV, CDR2 YYDKDF (reference sequence). Trimming removed 3 bases from V and 4 bases from J, with 12 bases in between.

The clonotype originates from a human donor in a cohort sampled during active COVID-19. V is TRBV15 and J is TRBJ1-1; D remains unclear. The sequenced material came from peripheral blood. The CDR3 nucleotides are TGTGCCACCAGCAGCAGCAGGTTTGGCACTGAAGCTTTCTTT. Its protein product is CATSSSRFGTEAFF. The full variable domain, its missing parts supplied by reference TRBV15 and TRBJ1-1, is DAMVIQNPRYQVTQFGKPVTLSCSQTLNHNVMYWYQQKSSQAPKLLFHYYDKDFNNEADTPDNFQSRRPNTSFCFLDIRSPGLGDTAMYLCATSSSRFGTEAFFGQGTRLTVV.